Listed below are T cell receptor beta chains from one sample, sequenced in a study of T-cell memory formation after mild COVID-19. Each CDR3 protein is one row after TCRdb ran MiXCR on the 5' RACE reads. Of about 470,000 distinct CDR3 sequences listed, 15% to 20% are singletons. Sample: PBMCs or a T cell subset sorted from them (not recorded which). The receptors derive from an adult woman who had mild COVID-19 (a few samples of this study predate the infection). Cell type and time point are not known. Both conserved end residues are part of each CDR3. The order of the fields is D gene, clone size, CDR3 length, V gene, J gene, CDR3 protein, CDR3 DNA. D genes are given only for firm matches. The listing skips clone size in some rows; elsewhere it reads once, few, many or a size class.

TRBD1	NA	16	TRBV6-5	TRBJ1-4	CASSIVDPGGGEKLFF	TGTGCCAGCAGTATAGTTGACCCAGGGGGAGGTGAAAAACTGTTTTTT
NA	many	13	TRBV7-3	TRBJ2-5	CASSLMVPPPLYF	TGTGCCAGCAGCTTAATGGTCCCCCCCCCCTTGTACTTC
NA	NA	14	TRBV18	TRBJ1-2	CASSPGQSVYGYTF	TGTGCCAGCTCACCAGGGCAAAGCGTCTATGGCTACACCTTC
TRBD1	NA	18	TRBV6-2/TRBV6-3	TRBJ1-1	CASSYAPGQGALITEAFF	TGTGCCAGCAGTTACGCCCCGGGACAGGGGGCGCTTATCACTGAAGCTTTCTTT
NA	few	14	TRBV6-5	TRBJ1-2	CASSPTDGNYGYTF	TGTGCCAGCAGCCCCACGGACGGTAACTATGGCTACACCTTC
NA	many	18	TRBV28	TRBJ2-6	CASSLGTGGEIGANVLTF	TGTGCCAGCAGTTTAGGCACAGGGGGGGAGATCGGGGCCAACGTCCTGACTTTC
TRBD1	few	13	TRBV20-1	TRBJ2-5	CSAGTGRKETQYF	TGCAGTGCTGGGACAGGGCGGAAAGAGACCCAGTACTTC
TRBD1	NA	16	TRBV13	TRBJ1-3	CASSSRDRGSGNTIYF	TGTGCCAGCAGCTCCCGGGACAGGGGGTCTGGAAACACCATATATTTT
NA	NA	16	TRBV4-1	TRBJ2-3	CASSQVQGISTDTQYF	TGCGCCAGCAGCCAAGTCCAGGGGATCAGCACAGATACGCAGTATTTT
NA	many	13	TRBV27	TRBJ2-7	CASSYQQVSEQYF	TGTGCCAGCAGTTACCAGCAGGTCTCCGAGCAGTACTTC
NA	NA	13	TRBV4-2	TRBJ2-1	CASSGTYYNEQFF	TGTGCCAGCAGCGGGACGTACTACAATGAGCAGTTCTTC
TRBD1	few	13	TRBV4-3	TRBJ2-7	CASSRLDRAEQYF	TGCGCCAGCAGCCGCCTGGACAGGGCCGAGCAGTACTTC
NA	NA	16	TRBV4-2	TRBJ2-7	CASSQGLGPTSYEQYF	TGTGCCAGCAGCCAAGGATTGGGACCGACCTCCTACGAGCAGTACTTC
TRBD2	few	16	TRBV9	TRBJ2-3	CASSRRTSFSTDTQYF	TGTGCCAGCAGCCGACGGACTAGTTTTAGCACAGATACGCAGTATTTT
NA	many	14	TRBV12-3/TRBV12-4	TRBJ1-6	CASSTGSYNSPLHF	TGTGCCAGCAGTACAGGGTCCTATAATTCACCCCTCCACTTT
TRBD1	NA	13	TRBV7-3	TRBJ1-1	CASGTGPNTEAFF	TGTGCCAGCGGGACAGGGCCGAACACTGAAGCTTTCTTT
TRBD2	NA	17	TRBV7-9	TRBJ2-5	CASSLGSSGSDFETQYF	TGTGCCAGCAGCTTAGGTAGTAGCGGGAGTGATTTCGAGACCCAGTACTTC
NA	NA	17	TRBV7-9	TRBJ1-5	CASSLLGPNGVYQPQHF	TGTGCCAGCAGCTTATTGGGGCCCAACGGGGTGTATCAGCCCCAGCATTTT
NA	many	14	TRBV5-1	TRBJ1-1	CASSWGGMNTEAFF	TGCGCCAGCAGCTGGGGCGGAATGAACACTGAAGCTTTCTTT
NA	NA	16	TRBV4-2	TRBJ1-5	CASSRGHEGVGQPQHF	TGTGCCAGCAGCCGAGGACACGAGGGGGTCGGCCAGCCCCAGCATTTT
NA	NA	14	TRBV30	TRBJ2-3	CAWSVQAGTDTQYF	TGTGCCTGGAGTGTACAAGCGGGCACAGATACGCAGTATTTT
TRBD1	NA	15	TRBV5-1	TRBJ2-3	CASSFLDRGTDTQYF	TGCGCCAGCAGCTTCTTGGACAGGGGAACAGATACGCAGTATTTT
NA	NA	14	TRBV7-6	TRBJ1-5	CASSLVRGGQPQHF	TGTGCCAGCAGCTTAGTGAGGGGCGGTCAGCCCCAGCATTTT
TRBD1	NA	15	TRBV19	TRBJ1-5	CASSDGQGANQPQHF	TGTGCCAGTAGTGACGGACAGGGGGCCAATCAGCCCCAGCATTTT
NA	NA	16	TRBV7-9	TRBJ2-3	CASSLVVGSSTDTQYF	TGTGCCAGCAGCTTAGTAGTCGGCTCTAGCACAGATACGCAGTATTTT
NA	few	14	TRBV7-2	TRBJ1-1	CASSLGAGMTEAFF	TGTGCCAGCAGCTTAGGGGCCGGGATGACTGAAGCTTTCTTT
TRBD1	few	14	TRBV7-8	TRBJ1-4	CASSHGQGNEKLFF	TGTGCCAGCAGCCACGGACAGGGAAATGAAAAACTGTTTTTT
NA	NA	15	TRBV7-9	TRBJ2-3	CASSLHGTSTDTQYF	TGTGCCAGCAGCTTACACGGGACTAGCACAGATACGCAGTATTTT